One sample yielded the 27 T cell receptor beta chains listed below, sequenced in a study of T-cell memory formation after mild COVID-19. MiXCR was run by TCRdb on the 5' RACE reads, yielding one entry per CDR3 protein. The sample yields roughly 40,000 distinct CDR3 sequences, around 6.3% seen once. Sequencing input: PBMCs or a T cell subset sorted from them (not recorded which). The receptor set was obtained from an adult who had mild COVID-19 (a few samples of this study predate the infection). Cell type and time point are not known.

This chain joins TRBV20-1 and TRBJ2-3; TRBD1 or TRBD2 may be the D gene (6 bases each). The CDR3 spans 15 residues. Germline V gives CDR1 DFQATT, CDR2 SNEGSKA (reference sequence). V lost 2 bases to trimming and J lost 8 bases, with 20 bases between them. CDR3 loop: CSARRIGGRGGTQYF. The DNA for the CDR3 is TGCAGTGCTAGAAGGATCGGTGGCAGGGGAGGTACGCAGTATTTT.

In its sample, this clonotype was seen a few times. The V gene is TRBV30, the J gene TRBJ1-6, with D possibly matching TRBD1 (5 bases). The CDR3 is 13 residues long. Germline CDR1 reads GTSNPN; CDR2 reads SVGIG (reference sequence). With 0 bases removed from V and 9 bases from J, the gap between germline ends came to 9 bases. CDR3 residues: CAWSVAGSSPLHF. CDR3 DNA: TGTGCCTGGAGTGTGGCAGGGTCTTCACCCCTCCACTTT.

The chain has TRBV27 and TRBJ1-1; D gene unclear. This CDR3 region has 13 residues. CDR1 is MNHEY and CDR2 is SMNVEV in the germline V gene (reference sequence). Trimming took off 5 bases at V and 4 bases at J, with 11 bases between the two ends. The CDR3 is CASSAGRSTEAFF. The DNA for the CDR3 is TGTGCCAGCAGTGCTGGCCGGAGCACTGAAGCTTTCTTT.

This clonotype has ten or more counts. The rearrangement links TRBV5-1 to TRBJ2-1; the D is unclear. Looked up from germline, CDR1 is SGHRS and CDR2 is YFSETQ. The CDR3 covers 15 residues. The V and J ends lost 4 bases and 0 bases respectively, with 11 bases between them. The CDR3 DNA follows: TGCGCCAGCAGCCTAGACGTGAGCTCCTACAATGAGCAGTTCTTC. Translating it yields CASSLDVSSYNEQFF. Combining the CDR3 with reference TRBV5-1 and TRBJ2-1 gives the whole variable domain KAGVTQTPRYLIKTRGQQVTLSCSPISGHRSVSWYQQTPGQGLQFLFEYFSETQRNKGNFPGRFSGRQFSNSRSEMNVSTLELGDSALYLCASSLDVSSYNEQFFGPGTRLTVL.

The J gene is TRBJ1-1, the V gene TRBV2; D not resolved. Germline V CDR1 and CDR2: SNHLY, FYNNEI. The CDR3 length is 12 residues. The ends were cut back, 3 bases at V and 5 bases at J, with 7 bases in the middle. CDR3 region: CASSDRGTEAFF. Written as DNA, the CDR3 is TGTGCCAGCAGTGATCGGGGTACTGAAGCTTTCTTT. The full variable domain, with the rest looked up from reference TRBV2 and TRBJ1-1, is EPEVTQTPSHQVTQMGQEVILRCVPISNHLYFYWYRQILGQKVEFLVSFYNNEISEKSEIFDDQFSVERPDGSNFTLKIRSTKLEDSAMYFCASSDRGTEAFFGQGTRLTVV.

This clonotype was counted only a few times. The chain carries TRBV3-1 and TRBJ2-2; tentatively, D is TRBD1 (6 bases). V lost 1 base to trimming and J lost 1 base, with 10 bases between them. The CDR3 spans 16 residues. Looked up from germline, CDR1 is LGHDT and CDR2 is YNNKEL (reference sequence). The CDR3 loop is CASSQGQAMNTGELFF. DNA for the CDR3: TGTGCCAGCAGCCAAGGACAGGCAATGAACACCGGGGAGCTGTTTTTT. Full variable domain (remainder filled in from reference TRBV3-1 and TRBJ2-2): DTAVSQTPKYLVTQMGNDKSIKCEQNLGHDTMYWYKQDSKKFLKIMFSYNNKELIINETVPNRFSPKSPDKAHLNLHINSLELGDSAVYFCASSQGQAMNTGELFFGEGSRLTVL.

This clonotype was observed at least ten times. This sequence joins TRBV29-1 and TRBJ2-3; D is undetermined. CDR1 and CDR2 from the germline V gene are SQVTM and ANQGSEA. There are 11 residues in the CDR3. The V end was cut by 6 bases, the J end by 5 bases, with 9 bases between. CDR3 coding DNA: TGCAGCGTGGAGACGGTAGATACGCAGTATTTT. It encodes CSVETVDTQYF.

This clonotype was seen repeatedly, ten times or more. The V and J genes are TRBV24-1 and TRBJ1-1; 9 nucleotides align to TRBD1. Germline V gene lookup returns CDR1 KGHDR and CDR2 SFDVKD. Trimming took 4 bases from V and 4 from J; bases not matched to a gene: 6. There are 15 residues in the CDR3. CDR3 sequence (DNA): TGTGCCACCAGTGACCACAGGGGGCTACGCACTGAAGCTTTCTTT. Amino acid sequence: CATSDHRGLRTEAFF.

This clonotype was seen repeatedly, ten times or more. The chain combines TRBV7-3 with TRBJ2-7; D unclear. Germline values: CDR1 SGHTA, CDR2 FQGTGA. The V and J ends lost 0 bases and 2 bases respectively, with 11 bases between them. The CDR3 extends over 15 amino acids. The CDR3 sequence is CASSLTAGQTYEQYF. The CDR3 region has the DNA TGTGCCAGCAGCTTAACTGCCGGCCAGACCTACGAGCAGTACTTC.

This clonotype has a count of ten or more. This sequence joins TRBV19 and TRBJ2-3; TRBD2 agrees at 13 bases. The germline gives CDR1 LNHDA, CDR2 SQIVND (reference sequence). V lost 4 bases and J lost 4; bases outside the gene matches: 8. The length of the CDR3 is 17 residues. This CDR3 is CASSTLGLAGASDTQYF. The DNA for the CDR3 is TGTGCCAGTAGTACTCTTGGACTAGCGGGGGCATCAGATACGCAGTATTTT. The full variable domain, its missing parts supplied by reference TRBV19 and TRBJ2-3, is DGGITQSPKYLFRKEGQNVTLSCEQNLNHDAMYWYRQDPGQGLRLIYYSQIVNDFQKGDIAEGYSVSREKKESFPLTVTSAQKNPTAFYLCASSTLGLAGASDTQYFGPGTRLTVL.

This clonotype was recorded at least ten times. V and J are TRBV28 and TRBJ1-2; no firm D call. Germline loops: CDR1 MDHEN, CDR2 SYDVKM. The CDR3 runs 11 residues. V lost 8 bases to trimming and J lost 8 bases, with 12 bases between them. As DNA, the CDR3 is TGTGCCAGCGGTATTGTGCGGGGCTACACCTTC. Its protein is CASGIVRGYTF.

This clonotype came up many times. This chain connects TRBV5-1 to TRBJ1-1, with no clear D. CDR1 SGHRS and CDR2 YFSETQ come from the germline V gene. The V and J ends lost 0 bases and 0 bases respectively, with 15 bases between them. This CDR3 region has 17 residues. CDR3 DNA: TGCGCCAGCAGCTTGGCTCCTCAATCCCGTATGAACACTGAAGCTTTCTTT. This encodes CASSLAPQSRMNTEAFF.

This clonotype was picked up many times. The chain combines TRBV7-2 with TRBJ2-7; TRBD1 aligns across 11 bases. This CDR3 comprises 15 residues. The J segment lost 7 bases and the V segment lost 1 base, leaving 6 bases of the junction unmatched. CDR1 SGHTA and CDR2 FQGNSA come from the germline V gene. The CDR3 spells CASSLGGQGADEQYF. In DNA form, the CDR3 reads TGTGCCAGCAGCTTAGGAGGACAGGGGGCAGATGAGCAGTACTTC.

This clonotype has at least ten counts. This chain uses TRBV5-1 with TRBJ2-5; the D gene is possibly TRBD1 (6 bases). Germline assignment: CDR1 SGHRS and CDR2 YFSETQ. The CDR3 extends over 17 amino acids. The ends were cut back, 4 bases at V and 2 bases at J, with 21 bases in the middle. CDR3 loop: CASSRDPFRDKQETQYF. In nucleotides, the CDR3 is TGCGCCAGCAGCCGGGACCCCTTCCGGGACAAACAAGAGACCCAGTACTTC.

V usage is TRBV19 and J usage is TRBJ1-1; TRBD1 matches 9 bases. The CDR3 sequence is 13 residues long. V lost 4 bases and J lost 11; bases outside the gene matches: 8. The germline gives CDR1 LNHDA, CDR2 SQIVND (reference sequence). The CDR3 protein is CASSNTGGVLAFF. In DNA, the CDR3 is TGTGCCAGTAGTAATACAGGGGGCGTGTTGGCTTTCTTT. Looking up the rest from reference TRBV19 and TRBJ1-1 gives the full variable domain: DGGITQSPKYLFRKEGQNVTLSCEQNLNHDAMYWYRQDPGQGLRLIYYSQIVNDFQKGDIAEGYSVSREKKESFPLTVTSAQKNPTAFYLCASSNTGGVLAFFGQGTRLTVV.

The J gene is TRBJ2-1, the V gene TRBV7-6; D gene unclear. The V gene's germline CDR1 is SGHVS and CDR2 FNYEAQ. The V gene lost 6 bases and the J gene lost 4 bases, with 4 bases spanning the gap. CDR3 length equals 11 residues. The CDR3, as DNA: TGTGCCAGCAGTCGTTACAATGAGCAGTTCTTC. As protein: CASSRYNEQFF.

This clonotype showed up many times. The V and J genes are TRBV5-1 and TRBJ1-2; 9 nucleotides agree with TRBD1. Germline V gene data show CDR1 as SGHRS and CDR2 as YFSETQ. The V segment lost 6 bases and the J segment 4 bases; nucleotides outside the gene matches: 7. The CDR3 totals 14 residues. DNA for the CDR3: TGCGCCAGCACCAGGACAGGGGAAGCCTATGGCTACACCTTC. It is translated as CASTRTGEAYGYTF.

The chain uses TRBV20-1 and TRBJ1-4, with a weak D call TRBD1 (6 bases). Germline V gives CDR1 DFQATT, CDR2 SNEGSKA (reference sequence). The CDR3 is 15 amino acids. V lost 4 bases to trimming and J lost 6 bases, with 18 bases between them. The CDR3 region has the DNA TGCAGTGCTACAGGACCGACAGGTCGCGATGAAAAACTGTTTTTT. Translating gives CSATGPTGRDEKLFF.

A few counts support this clonotype. The J gene is TRBJ1-5, the V gene TRBV25-1; D is ambiguous. Germline CDR1 is MGHDK and CDR2 is SYGVNS. Trimming stripped 2 bases from V and 9 bases from J, with 14 bases between. CDR3 length equals 14 residues. The CDR3 nucleotides are TGTGCCAGCAGTGAACTGGAATCGGCCGCGCCCCAGCATTTT. This sequence encodes CASSELESAAPQHF.

V usage is TRBV2 and J usage is TRBJ1-3; a weak D match, TRBD1 (5 bases). This CDR3 region has 17 residues. Looked up from germline, CDR1 is SNHLY and CDR2 is FYNNEI. V shed 6 bases and J shed 0 bases, with 18 bases lying between them. CDR3 in amino acids: CASRALQGALSGNTIYF. The CDR3 DNA follows: TGTGCCAGCAGGGCACTCCAGGGTGCGCTCTCTGGAAACACCATATATTTT.

This clonotype came up many times. V usage is TRBV5-1 and J usage is TRBJ2-7; TRBD2 matches at 10 bases. CDR1 is SGHRS and CDR2 is YFSETQ in the germline V gene. J was trimmed by 5 bases and V by 4 bases; bases with no gene match: 6. The CDR3 runs to 14 residues. CDR3 in amino acids: CASSVSGGGDEQYF. The CDR3 DNA is TGCGCCAGCAGCGTCAGCGGGGGGGGAGACGAGCAGTACTTC. Full variable domain (remainder filled in from reference TRBV5-1 and TRBJ2-7): KAGVTQTPRYLIKTRGQQVTLSCSPISGHRSVSWYQQTPGQGLQFLFEYFSETQRNKGNFPGRFSGRQFSNSRSEMNVSTLELGDSALYLCASSVSGGGDEQYFGPGTRLTVT.

This clonotype has at least ten counts. A junction boundary mismatches the germline segment, possibly from a read error. V and J are TRBV7-3 and TRBJ1-2; TRBD1 matches at 9 bases. Germline CDR1 SGHTA, CDR2 FQGTGA. CDR3 length equals 14 residues. CDR3 coding DNA: TGTGCCAGCAGCCTAACAGGGGGCGACGATGGCTACACCTTC. Protein: CASSLTGGDDGYTF. Filled out from reference TRBV7-3 and TRBJ1-2, the complete variable domain reads GAGVSQTPSNKVTEKGKYVELRCDPISGHTALYWYRQSLGQGPEFLIYFQGTGAADDSGLPNDRFFAVRPEGSVSTLKIQRTERGDSAVYLCASSLTGGDDGYTFGSGTRLTVV.

This clonotype was recorded at least ten times. J is TRBJ2-1 and V is TRBV12-3 or TRBV12-4; the match to TRBD2 covers 8 bases. CDR3 size: 15 residues. V lost 7 bases and J lost 6; bases outside the gene matches: 11. The CDR3 DNA reads as TGTGCCAGCATGCCAACCGGGACTAGTGCCAATGAGCAGTTCTTC. Its translation: CASMPTGTSANEQFF.

This clonotype was picked up a small number of times. This chain uses TRBV15 with TRBJ2-2; D ambiguous. Trimming cost V 8 bases and J 1 base, with 14 bases left between them. The germline CDR1 and CDR2 sequences are LNHNV and YYDKDF (reference sequence). This CDR3 is built from 15 residues. This chain's CDR3 is CATGRDPLNTGELFF. CDR3 coding DNA: TGTGCCACCGGCCGCGACCCCCTGAACACCGGGGAGCTGTTTTTT.

This clonotype appeared a few times. In DNA form, the CDR3 reads TGTGCCAGCAGCATTCTAGGGGGTTCCACTGAAGCTTTCTTT. Encoded protein: CASSILGGSTEAFF. The chain joins TRBV11-2 to TRBJ1-1, with D perhaps TRBD1 (6 bases). The CDR3 consists of 14 residues. The V end lost 5 bases, the J end lost 4 bases, and 14 bases lay between the germline ends. Per the germline V gene, CDR1 is SGHAT and CDR2 is FQNNGV.

V usage is TRBV9 and J usage is TRBJ1-1; no clear D gene. CDR1 and CDR2 (germline): SGDLS, YYNGEE. Trimming pared 2 bases from V and 6 bases from J, leaving 14 bases between. The CDR3 consists of 14 residues. CDR3 loop: CASSVGQAKAEAFF. DNA for the CDR3: TGTGCCAGCAGCGTGGGTCAGGCGAAGGCTGAAGCTTTCTTT.

This chain joins TRBV5-5 and TRBJ1-1, with TRBD1 as a possible D gene (5 bases). Germline V gives CDR1 SGHKS, CDR2 YYEKEE (reference sequence). The CDR3 covers 13 residues. Trimming removed 4 bases at V and 5 bases at J, with 12 bases between. The CDR3 loop is CASSPIQGTEAFF. As DNA, the CDR3 is TGTGCCAGCAGCCCCATCCAGGGAACTGAAGCTTTCTTT.